This entry lists 10 T cell receptor beta chains sequenced from one sample in a study of preoperative IRX-2 immunotherapy in early breast cancer. Treatment: preoperative locoregional IRX-2 cytokine immunotherapy. Libraries were prepared by immunoSEQ multiplex PCR; TCRdb keeps only in-frame clonotypes and omits some of them. Of 30,000 or so clones listed, 80% to 85% are singletons. The specimen was lymph node tissue, collected from a patient treated with IRX-2 immunotherapy. These receptors were taken from a human donor with breast cancer.

The chain joins TRBV6-8 to TRBJ2-7, with TRBD1 matching over 9 bases. V gave up 5 bases and J gave up 5 bases; unmatched junction bases: 16. The CDR3 totals 17 residues. From germline, CDR1 is MNHGY and CDR2 SAAAGT. Written as DNA, the CDR3 is TGTGCCAGCAGTCCTCCGGGACAGGGACCCCTCGCCCACGAGCAGTACTTC. Translated, it gives CASSPPGQGPLAHEQYF.

This clone was picked up a small number of times. The V and J genes are TRBV15 and TRBJ2-2; D possibly corresponds to TRBD1 (6 bases). The V gene's germline CDR1 is LNHNV and CDR2 YYDKDF (reference sequence). V was trimmed by 10 bases and J by 2 bases, leaving 23 bases between them. The CDR3 totals 17 residues. The CDR3 protein is CASSSRWGRLNTGELFF. The CDR3 DNA reads TGTGCCAGCAGTTCAAGATGGGGGCGACTTAACACCGGGGAGCTGTTTTTT.

V usage is TRBV30 and J usage is TRBJ2-2, with TRBD2 as a possible D gene (6 bases). The CDR3 has 15 residues. V lost 0 bases to trimming and J lost 0 bases, with 8 bases between them. Germline assignment: CDR1 GTSNPN and CDR2 SVGIG (reference sequence). The CDR3 nucleotides are TGTGCCTGGAGTGTACTAGCCGCGAACACCGGGGAGCTGTTTTTT. It encodes CAWSVLAANTGELFF.

This clone has just one count. The CDR3 DNA is TGTGCCAGCTCCCCAGTCGGGTTCTCTGGGGCCAACGTCCTGACTTTC. Its translation is CASSPVGFSGANVLTF. V is TRBV18 and J is TRBJ2-6; D unresolved. The CDR3 extends over 16 amino acids. Per germline, CDR1 KGHSH and CDR2 LQKENI. The V gene lost 6 bases and the J gene lost 0 bases, with 12 bases spanning the gap.

The chain recombines TRBV14 with TRBJ2-5; TRBD2 matches at 12 bases. V gave up 4 bases and J gave up 2 bases; unmatched junction bases: 2. This CDR3 comprises 15 residues. CDR1 and CDR2 from the germline V gene are SGHDN and FVKESK. CDR3 residues: CASSPGLAGQETQYF. The CDR3 region has the DNA TGTGCCAGCAGCCCTGGACTAGCGGGACAAGAGACCCAGTACTTC.

V is TRBV19 and J is TRBJ2-3, with a tentative D call TRBD1 (5 bases). The ends were cut back, 3 bases at V and 3 bases at J, with 10 bases in the middle. The CDR3 covers 14 residues. CDR1 LNHDA and CDR2 SQIVND come from the germline V gene (reference sequence). Here the CDR3 DNA reads TGTGCCAGTAGTATTCAGGGAAGTACAGATACGCAGTATTTT. As protein: CASSIQGSTDTQYF.

V and J are TRBV29-1 and TRBJ1-1; D might be TRBD1 (5 bases). Trimming cost V 7 bases and J 4 bases, with 19 bases left between them. Looked up from germline, CDR1 is SQVTM and CDR2 is ANQGSEA. The CDR3 sequence is 14 residues long. CDR3: CSAVGTAWGTEAFF. The CDR3 DNA sequence: TGCAGCGCTGTGGGGACTGCCTGGGGCACTGAAGCTTTCTTT.

J is TRBJ1-1 and V is TRBV29-1; D is perhaps TRBD1 (5 bases). This CDR3 contains 13 residues. Trimming removed 5 bases from V and 1 base from J, with 11 bases in between. Per the germline V gene, CDR1 is SQVTM and CDR2 is ANQGSEA. The CDR3 here is CSVSAGTNTEAFF. The CDR3 nucleotides are TGCAGCGTTTCCGCAGGGACGAACACTGAAGCTTTCTTT. The complete variable domain, with remaining parts taken from reference TRBV29-1 and TRBJ1-1, reads SAVISQKPSRDICQRGTSLTIQCQVDSQVTMMFWYRQQPGQSLTLIATANQGSEATYESGFVIDKFPISRPNLTFSTLTVSNMSPEDSSIYLCSVSAGTNTEAFFGQGTRLTVV.

The V call is TRBV25-1, the J call TRBJ1-1; 9 bases map to TRBD1. Trimming cost V 2 bases and J 6 bases; bases outside gene matches: 10. CDR3 length equals 16 residues. The germline V gene has CDR1 MGHDK and CDR2 SYGVNS. The CDR3 reads CASSERIGQGLSEAFF. The CDR3 DNA reads TGTGCCAGCAGTGAACGGATAGGACAGGGGTTGTCTGAAGCTTTCTTT.

V and J are TRBV19 and TRBJ2-2; 10 bases match TRBD2. Germline loops: CDR1 LNHDA, CDR2 SQIVND (reference sequence). V shed 1 base and J 6 bases; nucleotides not matched to a gene: 2. The CDR3 sequence is 15 residues long. The CDR3 reads CASSIGLAGSGELFF. The CDR3 nucleotides read TGTGCCAGTAGTATAGGACTAGCGGGCTCCGGGGAGCTGTTTTTT.